Listed below are T cell receptor beta chains from one sample, sequenced in a study of OX40 agonist ivuxolimab in advanced cancers. Data came from immunoSEQ multiplex PCR; TCRdb stores just in-frame clones and leaves some out. The table lists 50,000 to 75,000 clones, approximately 88% of them singletons. This specimen was CD4+ or CD8+ T cells sorted from blood, taken in a trial of the OX40 agonist ivuxolimab. Receptors were obtained from an adult with an advanced solid tumor such as melanoma, head and neck, liver or kidney cancer. The CDR3 runs from the conserved cysteine through the conserved F or W. D genes are given only for firm matches. Clone size is stated in some rows and not others, as once, few, many or a class when expanded.

J gene,D gene,V gene,clone size,CDR3 DNA,CDR3 protein
TRBJ2-6,NA,TRBV6-1,NA,TGTGCCAGCAGGAAGGCAGCTGGGGCCAACGTCCTGACTTTC,CASRKAAGANVLTF
TRBJ1-5,NA,TRBV28,once,TGTGCCAGCAGTTATCCCGGACGCCGCTTCCATTTT,CASSYPGRRFHF
TRBJ2-1,NA,TRBV28,NA,TGTGCCAGCAGGAACCCTTACGGGACTTCCTACAATGAGCAGTTCTTC,CASRNPYGTSYNEQFF
TRBJ1-1,NA,TRBV5-1,few,TGCGCCAGCAGCTTGGCCGACACTGAAGCTTTCTTT,CASSLADTEAFF
TRBJ2-7,TRBD2,TRBV7-6,NA,TGTGCCAGCAGCTCCTTAGCGGGAACCTTATACGAGCAGTACTTC,CASSSLAGTLYEQYF
TRBJ2-7,TRBD1,TRBV14,NA,TGTGCCAGCAGCCAGAGGGACAGCCCAGCCTACGAGCAGTACTTC,CASSQRDSPAYEQYF
TRBJ2-2,TRBD2,TRBV9,once,TGTGCCAGCAGCGTAGCTAGCGGGAGCCTTACCGGGGAGCTGTTTTTT,CASSVASGSLTGELFF
TRBJ2-5,TRBD1,TRBV7-2,few,TGTGCCAGCAGCTTTTCCACAGGGGCCTCCGGGGAGCAGTACTTC,CASSFSTGASGEQYF
TRBJ1-1,TRBD1,TRBV28,NA,TGTGCCAGCAGTTCACAGGGGGCGCGGACTGAAGCTTTCTTT,CASSSQGARTEAFF
TRBJ1-4,TRBD1,TRBV5-4,NA,TGTGCCAGCAGCGGGACAGTAGCAACTAATGAAAAACTGTTTTTT,CASSGTVATNEKLFF
TRBJ1-5,NA,TRBV28,NA,TGTGCCAGCAGTCCGCCTTGGGGCGGAGGACAGCCCCAGCATTTT,CASSPPWGGGQPQHF
TRBJ1-3,NA,TRBV7-2,NA,TGTGCCAGCAGCTTAGTTCCTGGAAACACCATATATTTT,CASSLVPGNTIYF
TRBJ2-5,NA,TRBV5-4,NA,TGTGCCAGCAGCAATGGCGGGGCACAAGAGACCCAGTACTTC,CASSNGGAQETQYF
TRBJ1-4,NA,TRBV7-9,once,TGTGCCAGCAGCCCCAGTAATGAAAAACTGTTTTTT,CASSPSNEKLFF
TRBJ1-1,NA,TRBV5-1,medium-sized,TGCGCCAGCAGCCAGGGCGGCCAGAACACTGAAGCTTTCTTT,CASSQGGQNTEAFF
TRBJ2-3,NA,TRBV11-1,NA,TGTGCCAGCAGCCCCGCGGGCCCAGATACGCAGTATTTT,CASSPAGPDTQYF
TRBJ2-1,TRBD2,TRBV28,NA,TGTGCCAGCGCCCTAGCGGGAGGAAGGATCCATGAGCAGTTCTTC,CASALAGGRIHEQFF
TRBJ2-3,NA,TRBV10-3,few,TGTGCCATCACCCCAGGAGCGGCAGCCGGTACGCAGTATTTT,CAITPGAAAGTQYF
TRBJ2-5,TRBD2,TRBV5-1,NA,TGCGCCAGCAGCTGGACTAGCGGGAGTCGGGAGACCCAGTACTTC,CASSWTSGSRETQYF
TRBJ2-1,TRBD2,TRBV2,NA,TGTGCCAGCAGCGTGAGGACTAGCGAGCAGTTCTTC,CASSVRTSEQFF
TRBJ2-7,NA,TRBV6-1,NA,TGTGCCAGCAGTGAGTGGGACAACTCCTACGAGCAGTACTTC,CASSEWDNSYEQYF
TRBJ1-1,NA,TRBV18,NA,TGTGCCAGCTCACTGGGGCCTGGGGTCGGGAACACTGAAGCTTTCTTT,CASSLGPGVGNTEAFF
TRBJ1-5,NA,TRBV15,NA,TGTGCCACCAGCATCGGGGGGCCCGGGGGGCCCCAGCATTTT,CATSIGGPGGPQHF
TRBJ1-1,NA,TRBV10-3,NA,TGTGCCATCAGTGAGTCGAGAGTAAACACTGAAGCTTTCTTT,CAISESRVNTEAFF
TRBJ2-2,TRBD2,TRBV6-6,once,TGTGCCAGCAGTTATCTTAGCGGGAGTAGTCCCGGGGAGCTGTTTTTT,CASSYLSGSSPGELFF
TRBJ2-7,TRBD2,TRBV18,NA,TGTGCCAGCTCATCGGGACTAGCGGAGAGCTACGAGCAGTACTTC,CASSSGLAESYEQYF
TRBJ1-5,NA,TRBV28,NA,TGTGCCAGCAGTTTTACCGGGAGAAGCAATCAGCCCCAGCATTTT,CASSFTGRSNQPQHF
TRBJ2-1,NA,TRBV29-1,NA,TGCAGCCTATCAAAAGCCGGGGAGTCTGATGAGCAGTTCTTC,CSLSKAGESDEQFF
TRBJ1-2,NA,TRBV6-5,NA,TGTGCCAGCAGTTACAATACAGACTATGGCTACACCTTC,CASSYNTDYGYTF
TRBJ1-6,NA,TRBV2,NA,TGTGCCAGCAGTGTCGCGAATTCACCCCTCCACTTT,CASSVANSPLHF
TRBJ1-1,TRBD1,TRBV6-6,NA,TGTGCCAGCACTCGGACAGGGGGCGATATGAACACTGAAGCTTTCTTT,CASTRTGGDMNTEAFF
TRBJ1-5,TRBD1,TRBV7-9,NA,TGTGCCAGCAGCTTAGCTCGGACAGGGTTTAGCAATCAGCCCCAGCATTTT,CASSLARTGFSNQPQHF
TRBJ1-1,NA,TRBV7-6,NA,TGTGCCAGCAGCCAACGGACGGGAGAAGCTTTCTTT,CASSQRTGEAFF
TRBJ1-1,NA,TRBV5-1,NA,TGCGCCAGCAGCCCCCGTCAGGGTTTAGGGACTGAAGCTTTCTTT,CASSPRQGLGTEAFF
TRBJ2-3,NA,TRBV27,NA,TGTGCCAGCAAGGAGGGATCTGGAAACACAGATACGCAGTATTTT,CASKEGSGNTDTQYF
TRBJ2-7,NA,TRBV20-1,NA,TGCAGTGCTAGACTAGCATACGAGCAGTACTTC,CSARLAYEQYF
TRBJ2-3,NA,TRBV5-1,NA,TGCGCCAGCAGCCCGGCGGGCACAGATACGCAGTATTTT,CASSPAGTDTQYF
TRBJ2-1,TRBD1,TRBV6-6,NA,TGTGCCAGCAGTGTGTCCCGGGACAGGTTCCACAATGAGCAGTTCTTC,CASSVSRDRFHNEQFF
TRBJ1-2,NA,TRBV7-9,few,TGTGCCAGCAGCTTAGGGAGGGGTAACTATGGCTACACCTTC,CASSLGRGNYGYTF
TRBJ2-7,TRBD1,TRBV11-3,once,TGTGCCAGCAGCCCGAGGGACAGGGGCGTTAAAGAGACCTACGAGCAGTACTTC,CASSPRDRGVKETYEQYF
TRBJ2-3,TRBD2,TRBV5-1,NA,TGCGCCAGCAGCCCATACGGGCTAGCGGGAGAAGATACGCAGTATTTT,CASSPYGLAGEDTQYF
TRBJ2-1,TRBD2,TRBV15,NA,TGTGCCACCAGCAGAGATAGCGGGAGTCCCGGTTCGCAGTTCTTC,CATSRDSGSPGSQFF